Listed here are 4 T cell receptor beta chains from one sample, sequenced in a study of cytomegalovirus exposure and HLA in healthy donors. The study ran its PCR with 60 Vbeta and 13 Jbeta primers. Profiling relied on immunoSEQ multiplex PCR, and the TCRdb table lists in-frame clones only, not all of them. The sample lists 250,000 to 350,000 clones, just over 85% occurring once. Material for sequencing was PBMCs. These receptors were obtained from a man aged 40-49 years in good health and CMV-seropositive.

The chain couples TRBV9 to TRBJ2-7, with a weak D call TRBD2 (5 bases). V lost 6 bases and J 6 bases, leaving 19 bases between the germline ends. The CDR3 is 14 amino acids. Germline loops: CDR1 SGDLS, CDR2 YYNGEE. In DNA form, the CDR3 reads TGTGCCAGCAATCGGGGAGAACCTACGGGCGAGCAGTACTTC. As protein: CASNRGEPTGEQYF.

The V call is TRBV6-1, the J call TRBJ2-7; D call uncertain. Germline CDR1 is MNHNS and CDR2 is SASEGT. V gave up 7 bases and J gave up 0 bases, with 7 bases separating them. The length of the CDR3 is 12 residues. The CDR3 DNA reads as TGTGCCAGCACTCACAGCTCCTACGAGCAGTACTTC. Its translation: CASTHSSYEQYF.

This chain links TRBV7-3 with TRBJ2-1; tentatively, D is TRBD2 (6 bases). This CDR3 contains 17 residues. V lost 5 bases to trimming and J lost 3 bases, with 20 bases between them. In germline, CDR1 is SGHTA, CDR2 FQGTGA. In DNA form, the CDR3 reads TGTGCCAGCAGCCTGAGGACTGGCGGGGCCCTCTACAATGAGCAGTTCTTC. Translation: CASSLRTGGALYNEQFF. Drawing the rest from reference TRBV7-3 and TRBJ2-1, the complete variable domain is GAGVSQTPSNKVTEKGKYVELRCDPISGHTALYWYRQSLGQGPEFLIYFQGTGAADDSGLPNDRFFAVRPEGSVSTLKIQRTERGDSAVYLCASSLRTGGALYNEQFFGPGTRLTVL.

The genes are TRBV10-2 and TRBJ1-1; D possibly corresponds to TRBD1 (5 bases). Germline CDR1 is WSHSY and CDR2 is SAAADI. V lost 3 bases and J lost 3, with 8 bases in between. This CDR3 has 13 residues. For the CDR3, the DNA is TGCGCCAGCAGTGATCCAGGGCACACTGAAGCTTTCTTT. Its protein product is CASSDPGHTEAFF.